The 21 T cell receptor beta chains given below trace back to one sample, sequenced in a study of T cell responses to AZD1222 COVID-19 vaccine. Some clones are missing from TCRdb's copy, which holds only in-frame ones; the method was immunoSEQ multiplex PCR. Found here are 50,000 to 85,000 clones, 79% of them singletons; the top ten hold 23%. Material: peripheral blood, obtained on day 0 of MenACWY control vaccination. These receptor sequences come from an adult in good health.

V usage is TRBV27 and J usage is TRBJ1-2; D uncertain. V was trimmed by 7 bases and J by 6 bases, leaving 24 bases between them. Germline V gene sequence: CDR1 MNHEY, CDR2 SMNVEV (reference sequence). There are 16 residues in the CDR3. The DNA for the CDR3 is TGTGCCAGCAATATTGGAGACCGCCAAGCCCGTCATGGCTACACCTTC. Protein product: CASNIGDRQARHGYTF.

This clone was detected once. Additional DNA sequences in this sample encode the identical CDR3. The rearrangement joins TRBV9 to TRBJ1-1, with D perhaps TRBD1 (5 bases). The CDR3 runs to 14 residues. Between the trimmed V and J ends, which lost 5 bases and 4 bases, there was a span of 15 bases. The germline gives CDR1 SGDLS, CDR2 YYNGEE. CDR3: CASSPSGGGTEAFF. For the CDR3, the DNA is TGTGCCAGCAGTCCCTCGGGGGGGGGCACTGAAGCTTTCTTT.

In DNA, the CDR3 is TGTGCCAGTAGCGTAACAGGTTCTGGAAACACCATATATTTT. Its protein product is CASSVTGSGNTIYF. V is TRBV19 and J is TRBJ1-3; D possibly corresponds to TRBD1 (5 bases). Germline CDR1 and CDR2: LNHDA and SQIVND (reference sequence). The CDR3 loop spans 14 amino acids. The germline V and J ends were trimmed by 6 bases and 1 base, with 10 bases remaining between them. The entire variable domain, with the rest obtained from reference TRBV19 and TRBJ1-3, is as follows: DGGITQSPKYLFRKEGQNVTLSCEQNLNHDAMYWYRQDPGQGLRLIYYSQIVNDFQKGDIAEGYSVSREKKESFPLTVTSAQKNPTAFYLCASSVTGSGNTIYFGEGSWLTVV.

The CDR3 DNA reads as TGCGCCAGCAGCTTGAAAGAAAGGGGCTCCTACGAGCAGTACTTC. Translating it yields CASSLKERGSYEQYF. The chain joins TRBV5-1 to TRBJ2-7; D may be TRBD1 (5 bases). The V gene lost 1 base and the J gene lost 0 bases, with 11 bases spanning the gap. The CDR3 loop spans 15 amino acids. The germline gives CDR1 SGHRS, CDR2 YFSETQ.

J is TRBJ1-4 and V is TRBV7-9; TRBD1 aligns across 7 bases. Trimming took 5 bases from V and 7 from J; bases not matched to a gene: 7. From germline, CDR1 is SEHNR and CDR2 FQNEAQ (reference sequence). The CDR3 runs to 14 residues. The CDR3, as DNA: TGTGCCAGCAGCCCCCAGGGGGGTGGTGAAAAACTGTTTTTT. Amino acids: CASSPQGGGEKLFF.

This chain uses TRBV2 with TRBJ1-3; no definite D call. Germline lookup yields CDR1 SNHLY and CDR2 FYNNEI. With 1 base removed from V and 0 bases from J, the gap between germline ends came to 7 bases. CDR3 length: 15 amino acids. This chain's CDR3 is CASSEGQLSGNTIYF. Here the CDR3 DNA reads TGTGCCAGCAGTGAAGGACAACTCTCTGGAAACACCATATATTTT.

This chain links TRBV9 with TRBJ2-2, with D tentatively TRBD1 (5 bases). CDR1 SGDLS and CDR2 YYNGEE come from the germline V gene. The CDR3 totals 13 residues. V lost 4 bases and J 4 bases, leaving 8 bases between the germline ends. In DNA, the CDR3 is TGTGCCAGCAGCTTCCAGGGCACCGGGGAGCTGTTTTTT. Protein sequence: CASSFQGTGELFF.

The V gene is TRBV18, the J gene TRBJ2-5; 8 nucleotides agree with TRBD1. The CDR3 spans 15 residues. The V and J ends lost 3 bases and 0 bases, in that order; junction bases with no gene match: 3. From germline, CDR1 is KGHSH and CDR2 LQKENI. CDR3 in amino acids: CASSPTGANQETQYF. CDR3 DNA sequence: TGTGCCAGCTCACCGACAGGGGCTAACCAAGAGACCCAGTACTTC.

V and J are TRBV3-1 (or the pseudogene TRBV3-2) and TRBJ1-6; 8 nucleotides match TRBD1. The CDR3 length is 14 residues. The germline gives CDR1 LGHDT, CDR2 YNNKEL (reference sequence). Unmatched junction bases numbered 3, after V lost 2 bases and J lost 9 bases. CDR3 sequence (DNA): TGTGCCAGCAGCCAAAGGACAGGGAGTTCACCCCTCCACTTT. Residues: CASSQRTGSSPLHF.

V gene TRBV7-9 combines with J gene TRBJ1-1; D is unclear. The CDR3 consists of 13 residues. The V end was cut by 5 bases, the J end by 5 bases, with 12 bases between. Germline CDR1 reads SEHNR; CDR2 reads FQNEAQ (reference sequence). The CDR3 loop is CASSPVGGTEAFF. CDR3 DNA sequence: TGTGCCAGCAGCCCCGTCGGAGGAACTGAAGCTTTCTTT.

Written as DNA, the CDR3 is TGTGCCAGCAGCCTGCGGGGGCCGAACACTGAAGCTTTCTTT. Its protein is CASSLRGPNTEAFF. The genes are TRBV7-8 and TRBJ1-1; possibly TRBD1 for D (6 bases). V lost 5 bases, J lost 1 base, and 11 bases lay in between. Germline CDR1 is SGHVS and CDR2 is FQNEAQ. The CDR3 runs 14 residues.

The chain is built from TRBV5-5 and TRBJ2-7; D ambiguous. Per germline, CDR1 SGHKS and CDR2 YYEKEE (reference sequence). Trimming took off 2 bases at V and 9 bases at J, with 15 bases between the two ends. There are 13 residues in the CDR3. This chain's CDR3 is CASSFDTPSRQYF. The DNA for the CDR3 is TGTGCCAGCAGCTTCGACACCCCTTCGCGGCAGTACTTC.

V is TRBV7-3 and J is TRBJ1-2; a weak D match, TRBD1 (5 bases). The CDR3 is 14 residues long. Trimming pared 2 bases from V and 8 bases from J, leaving 15 bases between. Germline CDR1 and CDR2: SGHTA and FQGTGA. This chain's CDR3 is CASSLQPRAEGYTF. The CDR3 DNA reads TGTGCCAGCAGCTTACAGCCCAGGGCGGAGGGCTACACCTTC.

The V and J genes are TRBV18 and TRBJ1-1; the D gene is possibly TRBD1 (5 bases). CDR1 and CDR2 (germline): KGHSH, LQKENI. Trimming pared 2 bases from V and 7 bases from J, leaving 14 bases between. The CDR3 totals 14 residues. The CDR3 region is CASSPLASTGEAFF. In nucleotides, the CDR3 is TGTGCCAGCTCACCATTAGCATCAACAGGTGAAGCTTTCTTT.

CDR3 nucleotide sequence: TGTGCCAGCAGTTACCCCGGACGGGACTATGGCTACACCTTC. It is translated as CASSYPGRDYGYTF. This rearrangement joins TRBV6-6 to TRBJ1-2; no clear D gene. The CDR3 runs 14 residues. V shed 2 bases and J shed 3 bases, with 10 bases lying between them. Germline CDR1 is MNHNY and CDR2 is SVGAGI (reference sequence).

The rearrangement links TRBV6-6 to TRBJ1-3, with a tentative D call TRBD1 (5 bases). This CDR3 region has 15 residues. Germline V lookup: CDR1 MNHNY, CDR2 SVGAGI (reference sequence). The V and J ends lost 4 bases and 0 bases respectively, with 10 bases between them. CDR3 coding DNA: TGTGCCAGCAGTTTGGGACTGCCCTCTGGAAACACCATATATTTT. Amino acid sequence: CASSLGLPSGNTIYF.

This clone was counted once. The J gene is TRBJ2-1, the V gene TRBV18, with D possibly TRBD2 on 5 matching bases. Germline CDR1 is KGHSH and CDR2 is LQKENI. The CDR3 length is 17 residues. Trimming stripped 2 bases from V and 0 bases from J, with 14 bases between. The DNA for the CDR3 is TGTGCCAGCTCACCAGGGGAGATAATTCCCTCCTACAATGAGCAGTTCTTC. This translates into CASSPGEIIPSYNEQFF.

The V and J genes are TRBV19 and TRBJ2-7; D is undetermined. V was cut by 3 bases and J by 0 bases, with 6 bases left in between. This CDR3 contains 13 residues. Germline values: CDR1 LNHDA, CDR2 SQIVND (reference sequence). The CDR3 region has the DNA TGTGCCAGTAGTATGGACGGCTCCTACGAGCAGTACTTC. The encoded protein is CASSMDGSYEQYF.

The V gene is TRBV10-3, the J gene TRBJ1-5; no reliable D call. The CDR3 is 12 residues long. Trimming left V 3 bases short and J 4 bases short, with 4 bases between. The germline gives CDR1 ENHRY, CDR2 SYGVKD. CDR3 in DNA: TGTGCCATCAGTGAAGGGAATCAGCCCCAGCATTTT. It specifies CAISEGNQPQHF.

The chain joins TRBV5-1 to TRBJ1-1; the match to TRBD1 covers 7 bases. Per germline, CDR1 SGHRS and CDR2 YFSETQ. The CDR3 totals 15 residues. The ends lost 4 bases at V and 1 base at J; junction bases unmatched: 7. The CDR3 DNA sequence: TGCGCCAGCAGCAGGACAGGTAACGGGAACACTGAAGCTTTCTTT. This gives the protein CASSRTGNGNTEAFF. The full variable domain, with the rest looked up from reference TRBV5-1 and TRBJ1-1, is KAGVTQTPRYLIKTRGQQVTLSCSPISGHRSVSWYQQTPGQGLQFLFEYFSETQRNKGNFPGRFSGRQFSNSRSEMNVSTLELGDSALYLCASSRTGNGNTEAFFGQGTRLTVV.

The CDR3 loop reads CASSSAGPYNEQFF. The CDR3 DNA is TGTGCCAGCAGCTCGGCGGGTCCCTACAATGAGCAGTTCTTC. The J gene is TRBJ2-1, the V gene TRBV28, with TRBD2 as a possible D gene (5 bases). Germline V gene lookup returns CDR1 MDHEN and CDR2 SYDVKM. Trimming removed 6 bases from V and 2 bases from J, with 11 bases in between. This CDR3 spans 14 amino acids.